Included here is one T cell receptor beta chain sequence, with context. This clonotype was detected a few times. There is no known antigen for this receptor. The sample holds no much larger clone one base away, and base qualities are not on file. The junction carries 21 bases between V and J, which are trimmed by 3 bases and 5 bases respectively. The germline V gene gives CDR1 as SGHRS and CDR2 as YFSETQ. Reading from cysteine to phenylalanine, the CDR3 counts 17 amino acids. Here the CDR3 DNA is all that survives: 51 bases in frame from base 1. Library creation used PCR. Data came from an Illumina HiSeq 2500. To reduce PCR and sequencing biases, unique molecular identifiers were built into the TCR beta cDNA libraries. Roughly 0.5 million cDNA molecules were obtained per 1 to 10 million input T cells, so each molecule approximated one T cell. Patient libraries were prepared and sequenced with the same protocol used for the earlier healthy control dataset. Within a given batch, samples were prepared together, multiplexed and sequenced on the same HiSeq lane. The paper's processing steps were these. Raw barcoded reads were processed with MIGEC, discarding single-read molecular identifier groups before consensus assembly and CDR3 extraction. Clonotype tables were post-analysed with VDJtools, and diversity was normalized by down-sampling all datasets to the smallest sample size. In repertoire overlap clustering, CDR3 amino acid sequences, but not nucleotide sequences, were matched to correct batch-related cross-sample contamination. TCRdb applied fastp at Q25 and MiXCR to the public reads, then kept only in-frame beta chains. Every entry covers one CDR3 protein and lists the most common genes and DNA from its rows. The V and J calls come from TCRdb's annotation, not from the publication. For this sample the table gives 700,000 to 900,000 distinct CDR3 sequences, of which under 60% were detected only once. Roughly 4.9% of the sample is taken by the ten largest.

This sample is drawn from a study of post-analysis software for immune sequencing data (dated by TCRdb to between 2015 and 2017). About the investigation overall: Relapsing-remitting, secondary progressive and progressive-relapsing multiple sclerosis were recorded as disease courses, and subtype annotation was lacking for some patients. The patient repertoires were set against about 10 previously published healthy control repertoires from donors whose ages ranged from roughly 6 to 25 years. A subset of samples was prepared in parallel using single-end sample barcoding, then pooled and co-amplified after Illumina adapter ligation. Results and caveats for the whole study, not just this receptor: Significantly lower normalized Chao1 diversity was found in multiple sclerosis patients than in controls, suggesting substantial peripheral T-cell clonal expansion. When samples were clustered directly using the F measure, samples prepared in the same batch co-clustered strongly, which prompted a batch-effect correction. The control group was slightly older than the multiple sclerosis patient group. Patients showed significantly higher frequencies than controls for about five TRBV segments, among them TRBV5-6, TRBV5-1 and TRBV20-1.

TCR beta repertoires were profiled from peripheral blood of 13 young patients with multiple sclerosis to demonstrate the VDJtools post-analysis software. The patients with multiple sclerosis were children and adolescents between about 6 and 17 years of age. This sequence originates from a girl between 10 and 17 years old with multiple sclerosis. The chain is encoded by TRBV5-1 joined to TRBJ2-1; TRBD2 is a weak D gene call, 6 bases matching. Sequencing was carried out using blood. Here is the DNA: TGCGCCAGCAGCTCCACTTTGACTAGACGGATAAACAATGAGCAGTTCTTC. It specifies CASSSTLTRRINNEQFF.